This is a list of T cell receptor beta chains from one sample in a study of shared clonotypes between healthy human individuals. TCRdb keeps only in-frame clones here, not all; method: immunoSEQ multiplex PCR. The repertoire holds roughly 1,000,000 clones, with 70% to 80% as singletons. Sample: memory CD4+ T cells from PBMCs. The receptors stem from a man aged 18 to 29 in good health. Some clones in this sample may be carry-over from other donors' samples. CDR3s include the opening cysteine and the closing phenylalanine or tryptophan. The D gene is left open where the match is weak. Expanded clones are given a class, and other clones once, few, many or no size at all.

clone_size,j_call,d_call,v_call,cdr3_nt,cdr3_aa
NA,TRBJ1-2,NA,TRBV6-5,TGTGCCCGCAAGGGAGTCGCTAACTATGGCTACACCTTC,CARKGVANYGYTF
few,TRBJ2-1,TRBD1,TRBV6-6,TGTGCCAGCAGTCCTCAAGGGACAGCGTCCTACAATGAGCAGTTCTTC,CASSPQGTASYNEQFF
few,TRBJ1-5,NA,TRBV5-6,TGTGCCAGCAGCCGGACGGACCCTAGCAATCAGCCCCAGCATTTT,CASSRTDPSNQPQHF
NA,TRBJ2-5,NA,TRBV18,TGTGCCAGCTCACCGGGGCGAGAGACCCAGTACTTC,CASSPGRETQYF
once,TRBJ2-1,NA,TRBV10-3,TGTGCCATCAGTGAGCCTGCCCGGAGTGAGCAGTTCTTC,CAISEPARSEQFF
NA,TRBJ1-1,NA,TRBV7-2,TGTGCCAGCAGCCCCCCTCCGATGGGGCACACTGAAGCTTTCTTT,CASSPPPMGHTEAFF
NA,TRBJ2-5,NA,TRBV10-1,TGCGCCAGCAGTGGGGCGGAAGAGACCCAGTACTTC,CASSGAEETQYF
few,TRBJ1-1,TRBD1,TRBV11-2,TGTGCCAGCATCTCTCTTAAGGGTCCGACAGGGGACACTGAAGCTTTCTTT,CASISLKGPTGDTEAFF
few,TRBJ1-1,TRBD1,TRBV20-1,TGCAGTGCTGACAGGGCCACTGAAGCTTTCTTT,CSADRATEAFF
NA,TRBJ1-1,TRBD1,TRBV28,TGTGCCAGCAGTTTATCGGACAGGGGAGGGACTGAAGCTTTCTTT,CASSLSDRGGTEAFF
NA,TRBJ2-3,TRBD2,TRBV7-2,TGTGCCAGCAGCCTAACCTTTGGGACTAGCGGGAGGCAAACGCAGTATTTT,CASSLTFGTSGRQTQYF
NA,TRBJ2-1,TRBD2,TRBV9,TGTGCCAGCAGCGTAGAAGGAAGGACTAGTGGAGATGAGCAGTTCTTC,CASSVEGRTSGDEQFF
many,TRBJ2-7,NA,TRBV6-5,TGTGCCAGCAGTTACTGGGGGAGCTCCTACGAGCAGTACTTC,CASSYWGSSYEQYF
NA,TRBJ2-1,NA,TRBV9,TGTGCCAGCAGCGTAGGTCAGTTTAGCTATGAGCAGTTCTTC,CASSVGQFSYEQFF
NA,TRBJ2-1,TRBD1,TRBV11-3,TGTGCCAGCAGCTTAGCATCGGGACAGGGTTACAATGAGCAGTTCTTC,CASSLASGQGYNEQFF
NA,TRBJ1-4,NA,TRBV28,TGTGCCAGCACTTTATCGGGACTCCGGTCGGGTAATGAAAAACTGTTTTTT,CASTLSGLRSGNEKLFF
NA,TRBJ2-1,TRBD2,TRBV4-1,TGCGCCAGCAGCCAAGCTAGCGGGAGAGTATTCTATGAGCAGTTCTTC,CASSQASGRVFYEQFF
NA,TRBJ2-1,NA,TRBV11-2,TGTGCCAGCAGCTTAGCCCCCGGCAGGGGGGAATGGGATGAGCAGTTCTTC,CASSLAPGRGEWDEQFF
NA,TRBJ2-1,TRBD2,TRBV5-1,TGCGCCAGCAGCGGACTAGCGGGGTCGGGTGAGCAGTTCTTC,CASSGLAGSGEQFF
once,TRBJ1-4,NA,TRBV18,TGTGCCAGCTCACCACCAACAAGAGAAAAACTGTTTTTT,CASSPPTREKLFF
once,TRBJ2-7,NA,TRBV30,TGTGCCTGGAGCCGGGACAAAGACCTTTACGAGCAGTACTTC,CAWSRDKDLYEQYF
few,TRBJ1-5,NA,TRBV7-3,TGTGCCAGCAGCTCTCGGGGTGGTCAGCCCCAGCATTTT,CASSSRGGQPQHF
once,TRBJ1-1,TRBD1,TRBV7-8,TGTGCCAGCAGCTTAAGGGAGAGACAGGGGGCAGATACTGAAGCTTTCTTT,CASSLRERQGADTEAFF
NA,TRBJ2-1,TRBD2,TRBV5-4,TGTGCCAGCAGCCCCGGGGGTAGCGGGGCGTACAATGAGCAGTTCTTC,CASSPGGSGAYNEQFF
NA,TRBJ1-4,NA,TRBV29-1,TGCAGTGGAACGGGAGAGGTTAATGAAAAACTGTTTTTT,CSGTGEVNEKLFF
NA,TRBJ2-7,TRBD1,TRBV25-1,TGTGCCAGCAGGGGCGGGACAGGTACCTACGAGCAGTACTTC,CASRGGTGTYEQYF
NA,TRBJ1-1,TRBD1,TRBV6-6,TGTGCCAGCAGTTACCGACAGGGGATGGACACTGAAGCTTTCTTT,CASSYRQGMDTEAFF
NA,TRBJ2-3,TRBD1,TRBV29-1,TGCAGGGTTGGGACAGTCGGGGATACGCAGTATTTT,CRVGTVGDTQYF
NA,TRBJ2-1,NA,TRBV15,TGTGCCACCAGCAGATCGAGTTTACCCTCTTCCAAGCAGTTCTTC,CATSRSSLPSSKQFF
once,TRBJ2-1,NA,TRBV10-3,TGTGCCATCAGTGAGTGGGGGGCCAGCTCCTACAATGAGCAGTTCTTC,CAISEWGASSYNEQFF
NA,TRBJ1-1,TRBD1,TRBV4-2,TGTGCCAGCAGCCAAGTTGGAGGGGGCGGTGAAGCTTTCTTT,CASSQVGGGGEAFF